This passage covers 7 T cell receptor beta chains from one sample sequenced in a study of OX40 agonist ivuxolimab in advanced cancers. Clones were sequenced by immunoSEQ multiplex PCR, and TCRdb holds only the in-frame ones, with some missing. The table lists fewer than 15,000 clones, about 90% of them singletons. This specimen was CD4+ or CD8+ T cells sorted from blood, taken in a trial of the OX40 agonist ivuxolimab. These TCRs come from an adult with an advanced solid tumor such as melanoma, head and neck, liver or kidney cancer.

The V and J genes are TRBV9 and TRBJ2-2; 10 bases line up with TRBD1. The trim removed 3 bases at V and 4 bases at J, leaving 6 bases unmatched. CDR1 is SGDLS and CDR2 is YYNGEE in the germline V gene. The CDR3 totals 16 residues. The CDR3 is CASSEGQGTSTGELFF. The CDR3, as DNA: TGTGCCAGCAGCGAGGGACAGGGGACGAGCACCGGGGAGCTGTTTTTT.

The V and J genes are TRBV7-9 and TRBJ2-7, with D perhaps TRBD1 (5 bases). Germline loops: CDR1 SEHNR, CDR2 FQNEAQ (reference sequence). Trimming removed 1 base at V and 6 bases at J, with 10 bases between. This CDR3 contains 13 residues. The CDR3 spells CASSLVAGPEQYF. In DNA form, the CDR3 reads TGTGCCAGCAGCTTAGTGGCAGGGCCCGAGCAGTACTTC.

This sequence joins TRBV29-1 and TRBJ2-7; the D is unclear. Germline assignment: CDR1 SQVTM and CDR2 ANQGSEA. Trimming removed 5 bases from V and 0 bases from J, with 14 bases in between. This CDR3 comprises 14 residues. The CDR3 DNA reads TGCAGCGTTACCGGCCATCGGAGCTCCTACGAGCAGTACTTC. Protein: CSVTGHRSSYEQYF.

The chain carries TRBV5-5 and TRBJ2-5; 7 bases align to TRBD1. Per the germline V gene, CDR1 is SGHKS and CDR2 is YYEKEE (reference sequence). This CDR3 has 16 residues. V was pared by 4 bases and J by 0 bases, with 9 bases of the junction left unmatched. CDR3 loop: CASSIQGTKYQETQYF. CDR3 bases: TGTGCCAGCAGCATACAGGGGACAAAGTACCAAGAGACCCAGTACTTC.

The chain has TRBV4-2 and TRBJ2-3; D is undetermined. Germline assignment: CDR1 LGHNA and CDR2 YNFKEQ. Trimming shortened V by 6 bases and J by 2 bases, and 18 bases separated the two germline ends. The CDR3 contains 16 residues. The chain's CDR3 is CASSLHPGILTDTQYF. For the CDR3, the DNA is TGTGCCAGCAGTTTGCATCCAGGTATCCTCACAGATACGCAGTATTTT.

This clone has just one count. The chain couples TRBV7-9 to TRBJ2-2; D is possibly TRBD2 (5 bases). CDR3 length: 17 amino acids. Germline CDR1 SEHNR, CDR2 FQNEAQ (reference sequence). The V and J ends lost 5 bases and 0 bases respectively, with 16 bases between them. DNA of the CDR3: TGTGCCAGCAGCCCTTTTATAAGGGAGCCGAACACCGGGGAGCTGTTTTTT. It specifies CASSPFIREPNTGELFF.

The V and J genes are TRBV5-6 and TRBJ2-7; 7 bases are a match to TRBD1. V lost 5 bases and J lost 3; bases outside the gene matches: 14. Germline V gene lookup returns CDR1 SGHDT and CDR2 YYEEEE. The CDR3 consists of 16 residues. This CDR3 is CASSLDKGQQYYEQYF. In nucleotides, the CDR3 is TGTGCCAGCAGTCTGGATAAGGGACAGCAATACTACGAGCAGTACTTC. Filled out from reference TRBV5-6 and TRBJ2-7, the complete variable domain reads DAGVTQSPTHLIKTRGQQVTLRCSPKSGHDTVSWYQQALGQGPQFIFQYYEEEERQRGNFPDRFSGHQFPNYSSELNVNALLLGDSALYLCASSLDKGQQYYEQYFGPGTRLTVT.